The clone carrying this T cell receptor (beta chain) was seen more than once but under ten times. Its specificity is not known. The data are from a study of identical twins. TCRdb called the 5' RACE reads again in MiXCR, with one record for every CDR3 protein. The data show approximately 230,000 distinct CDR3 sequences, 6% to 7% seen once. V was trimmed by 0 bases and J by 0 bases, leaving 12 bases between them. The CDR3 contains 16 residues. Germline V gene data show CDR1 as LGHNA and CDR2 as YNFKEQ. Study-wide findings and caveats: Cord blood beta clonotypes present at high abundance carried fewer insertions; no such pattern appeared in memory repertoires.

These data were likewise used in another study, on T cells expressing NK-cell markers. Per that paper: Repertoire data for TCR beta were derived from sorted T cells (CD3+CD56+NKG2C+, CD3+CD56+NKG2C- and CD3+CD56-NKG2C+).

This chain links TRBV4-2 with TRBJ2-7; tentatively, D is TRBD2 (5 bases). The sequence derives from a woman under 30 in good health. The sequenced sample was CD8+ T cells sorted from blood. CDR3 sequence (DNA): TGTGCCAGCAGCCAAGAGGCTAGCCCAAGCTCCTACGAGCAGTACTTC. This codes for CASSQEASPSSYEQYF.